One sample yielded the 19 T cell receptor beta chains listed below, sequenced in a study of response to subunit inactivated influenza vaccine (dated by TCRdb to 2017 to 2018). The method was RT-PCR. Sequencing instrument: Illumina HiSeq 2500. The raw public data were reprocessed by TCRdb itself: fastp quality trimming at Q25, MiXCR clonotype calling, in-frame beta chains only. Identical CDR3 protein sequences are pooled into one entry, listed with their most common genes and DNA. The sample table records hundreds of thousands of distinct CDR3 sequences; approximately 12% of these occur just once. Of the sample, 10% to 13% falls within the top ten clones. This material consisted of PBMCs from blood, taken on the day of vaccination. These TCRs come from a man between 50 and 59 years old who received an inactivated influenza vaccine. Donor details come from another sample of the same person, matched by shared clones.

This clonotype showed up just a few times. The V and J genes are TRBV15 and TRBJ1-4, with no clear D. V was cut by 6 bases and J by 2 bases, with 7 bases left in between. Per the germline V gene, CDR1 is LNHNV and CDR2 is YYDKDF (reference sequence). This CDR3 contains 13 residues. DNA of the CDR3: TGTGCCACCAGTAGCGGGACTAATGAAAAACTGTTTTTT. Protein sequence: CATSSGTNEKLFF.

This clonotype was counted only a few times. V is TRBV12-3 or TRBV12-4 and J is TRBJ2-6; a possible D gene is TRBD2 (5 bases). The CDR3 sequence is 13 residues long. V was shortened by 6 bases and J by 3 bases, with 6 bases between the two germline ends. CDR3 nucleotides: TGTGCCAGCAGGCGGGTTGGGGCCAACGTCCTGACTTTC. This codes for CASRRVGANVLTF.

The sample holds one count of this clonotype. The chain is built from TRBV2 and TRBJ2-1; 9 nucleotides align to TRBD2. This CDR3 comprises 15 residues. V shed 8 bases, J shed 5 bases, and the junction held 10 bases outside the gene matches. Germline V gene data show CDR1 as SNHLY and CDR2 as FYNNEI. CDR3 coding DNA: TGTGCCAGCCGCCGGTGGGCTAGCGGGGACAATGAGCAGTTCTTC. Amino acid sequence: CASRRWASGDNEQFF.

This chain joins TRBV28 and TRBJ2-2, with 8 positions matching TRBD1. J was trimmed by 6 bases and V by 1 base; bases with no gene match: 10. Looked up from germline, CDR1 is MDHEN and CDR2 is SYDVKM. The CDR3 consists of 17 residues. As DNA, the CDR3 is TGTGCCAGCAGTTTATATGCTGCAGGGGGCAAGGCCGGGGAGCTGTTTTTT. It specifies CASSLYAAGGKAGELFF.

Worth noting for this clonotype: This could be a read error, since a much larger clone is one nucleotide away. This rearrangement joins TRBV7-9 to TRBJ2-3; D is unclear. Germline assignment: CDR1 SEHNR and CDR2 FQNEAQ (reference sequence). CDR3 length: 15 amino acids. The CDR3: CTSSTHLRMSDTQYF. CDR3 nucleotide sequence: TGTACCAGCAGCACCCACCTCCGTATGTCAGATACGCAGTATTTT. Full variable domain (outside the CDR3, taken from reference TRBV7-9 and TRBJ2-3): DTGVSQNPRHKITKRGQNVTFRCDPISEHNRLYWYRQTLGQGPEFLTYFQNEAQLEKSRLLSDRFSAERPKGSFSTLEIQRTEQGDSAMYLCTSSTHLRMSDTQYFGPGTRLTVL.

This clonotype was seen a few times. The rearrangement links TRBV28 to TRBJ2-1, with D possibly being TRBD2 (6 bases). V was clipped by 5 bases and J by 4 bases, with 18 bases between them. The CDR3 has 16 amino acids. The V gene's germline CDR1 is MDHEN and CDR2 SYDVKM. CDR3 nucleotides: TGTGCCAGCAGTACCCTCGCAGCTAGCGCTTACAATGAGCAGTTCTTC. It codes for CASSTLAASAYNEQFF. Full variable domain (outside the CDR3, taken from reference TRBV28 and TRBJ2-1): DVKVTQSSRYLVKRTGEKVFLECVQDMDHENMFWYRQDPGLGLRLIYFSYDVKMKEKGDIPEGYSVSREKKERFSLILESASTNQTSMYLCASSTLAASAYNEQFFGPGTRLTVL.

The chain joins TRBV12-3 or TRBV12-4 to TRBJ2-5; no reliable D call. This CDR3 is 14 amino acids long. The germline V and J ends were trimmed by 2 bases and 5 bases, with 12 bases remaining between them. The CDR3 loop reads CASSLQPGVETQYF. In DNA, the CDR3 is TGTGCCAGCAGTTTACAACCCGGCGTTGAGACCCAGTACTTC.

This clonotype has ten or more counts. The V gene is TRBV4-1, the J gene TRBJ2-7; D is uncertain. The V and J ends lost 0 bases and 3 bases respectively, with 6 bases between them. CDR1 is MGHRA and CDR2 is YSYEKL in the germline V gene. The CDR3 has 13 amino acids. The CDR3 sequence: CASSQDVSYEQYF. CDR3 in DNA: TGCGCCAGCAGCCAAGATGTCAGCTACGAGCAGTACTTC.

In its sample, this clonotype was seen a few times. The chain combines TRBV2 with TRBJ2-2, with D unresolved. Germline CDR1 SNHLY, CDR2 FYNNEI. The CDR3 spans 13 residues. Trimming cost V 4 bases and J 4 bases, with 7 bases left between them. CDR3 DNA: TGTGCCAGCAGTGTAAAAGTCACCGGGGAGCTGTTTTTT. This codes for CASSVKVTGELFF.

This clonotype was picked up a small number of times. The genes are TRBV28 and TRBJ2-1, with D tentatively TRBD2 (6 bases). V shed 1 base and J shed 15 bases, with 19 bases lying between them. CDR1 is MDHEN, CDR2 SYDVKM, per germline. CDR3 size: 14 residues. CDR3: CASSLSPGVDGRFF. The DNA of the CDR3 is TGTGCCAGCAGTTTATCCCCGGGGGTCGATGGTCGGTTCTTC.

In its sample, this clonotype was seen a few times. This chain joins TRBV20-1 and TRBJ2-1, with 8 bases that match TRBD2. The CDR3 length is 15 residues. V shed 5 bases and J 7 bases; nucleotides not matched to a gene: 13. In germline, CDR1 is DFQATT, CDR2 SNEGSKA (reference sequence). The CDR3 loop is CSASKAGDSLNEQFF. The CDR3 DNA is TGCAGTGCTTCTAAAGCGGGAGACTCCTTAAATGAGCAGTTCTTC.

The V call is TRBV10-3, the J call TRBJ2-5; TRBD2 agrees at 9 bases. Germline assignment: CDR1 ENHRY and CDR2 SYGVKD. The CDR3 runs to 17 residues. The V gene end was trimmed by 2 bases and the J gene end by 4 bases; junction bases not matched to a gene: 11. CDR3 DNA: TGTGCCATCAGTGAGAGGGGTGCGGGAGGGCCGGGAGAGACCCAGTACTTC. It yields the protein CAISERGAGGPGETQYF.

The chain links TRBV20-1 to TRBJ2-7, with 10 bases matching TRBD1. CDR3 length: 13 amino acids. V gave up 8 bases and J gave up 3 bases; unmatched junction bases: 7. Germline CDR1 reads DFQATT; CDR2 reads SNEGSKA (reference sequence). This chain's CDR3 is CSTPGQGIYEQYF. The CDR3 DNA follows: TGCAGTACACCGGGACAGGGGATCTACGAGCAGTACTTC.

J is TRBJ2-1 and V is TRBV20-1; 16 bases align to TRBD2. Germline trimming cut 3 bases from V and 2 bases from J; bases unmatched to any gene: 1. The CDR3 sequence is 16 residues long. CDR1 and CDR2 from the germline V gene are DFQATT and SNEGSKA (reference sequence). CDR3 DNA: TGCAGTGCTAGTGGGACTAGCGGGGGGGCCTACAATGAGCAGTTCTTC. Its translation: CSASGTSGGAYNEQFF.

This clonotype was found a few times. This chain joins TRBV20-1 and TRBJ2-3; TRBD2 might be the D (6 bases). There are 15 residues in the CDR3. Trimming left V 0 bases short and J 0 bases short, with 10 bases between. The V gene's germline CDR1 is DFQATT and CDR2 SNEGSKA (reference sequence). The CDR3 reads CSARDPGTSTDTQYF. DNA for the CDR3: TGCAGTGCTAGAGATCCGGGGACTAGCACAGATACGCAGTATTTT.

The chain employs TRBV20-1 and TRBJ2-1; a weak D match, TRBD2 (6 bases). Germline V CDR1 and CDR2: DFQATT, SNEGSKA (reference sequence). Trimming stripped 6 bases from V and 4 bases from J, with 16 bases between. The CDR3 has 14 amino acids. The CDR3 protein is CSASRLVQYNEQFF. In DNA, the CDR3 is TGCAGTGCATCTCGACTAGTTCAGTACAATGAGCAGTTCTTC.

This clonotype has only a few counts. The CDR3 DNA reads as TGTGCCACCAGCAGAGATAAAGAGACCCAGTACTTC. This encodes CATSRDKETQYF. The V and J genes are TRBV15 and TRBJ2-5, with unresolved D. Trimming pared 0 bases from V and 3 bases from J, leaving 2 bases between. Germline V gives CDR1 LNHNV, CDR2 YYDKDF (reference sequence). This CDR3 is 12 amino acids long.

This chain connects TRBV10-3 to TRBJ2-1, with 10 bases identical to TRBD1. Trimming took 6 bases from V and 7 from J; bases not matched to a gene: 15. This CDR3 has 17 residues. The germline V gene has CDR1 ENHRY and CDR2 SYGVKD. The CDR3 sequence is CAIRERPGTGDLNEQFF. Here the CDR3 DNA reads TGTGCCATCAGGGAACGCCCTGGGACAGGGGATTTGAATGAGCAGTTCTTC.

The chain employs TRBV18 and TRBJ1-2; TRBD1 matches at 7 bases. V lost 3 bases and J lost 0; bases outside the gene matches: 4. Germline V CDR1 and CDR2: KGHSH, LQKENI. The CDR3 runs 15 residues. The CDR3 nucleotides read TGTGCCAGCTCACCCAAGGGGGCGCCTAACTATGGCTACACCTTC. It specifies CASSPKGAPNYGYTF.